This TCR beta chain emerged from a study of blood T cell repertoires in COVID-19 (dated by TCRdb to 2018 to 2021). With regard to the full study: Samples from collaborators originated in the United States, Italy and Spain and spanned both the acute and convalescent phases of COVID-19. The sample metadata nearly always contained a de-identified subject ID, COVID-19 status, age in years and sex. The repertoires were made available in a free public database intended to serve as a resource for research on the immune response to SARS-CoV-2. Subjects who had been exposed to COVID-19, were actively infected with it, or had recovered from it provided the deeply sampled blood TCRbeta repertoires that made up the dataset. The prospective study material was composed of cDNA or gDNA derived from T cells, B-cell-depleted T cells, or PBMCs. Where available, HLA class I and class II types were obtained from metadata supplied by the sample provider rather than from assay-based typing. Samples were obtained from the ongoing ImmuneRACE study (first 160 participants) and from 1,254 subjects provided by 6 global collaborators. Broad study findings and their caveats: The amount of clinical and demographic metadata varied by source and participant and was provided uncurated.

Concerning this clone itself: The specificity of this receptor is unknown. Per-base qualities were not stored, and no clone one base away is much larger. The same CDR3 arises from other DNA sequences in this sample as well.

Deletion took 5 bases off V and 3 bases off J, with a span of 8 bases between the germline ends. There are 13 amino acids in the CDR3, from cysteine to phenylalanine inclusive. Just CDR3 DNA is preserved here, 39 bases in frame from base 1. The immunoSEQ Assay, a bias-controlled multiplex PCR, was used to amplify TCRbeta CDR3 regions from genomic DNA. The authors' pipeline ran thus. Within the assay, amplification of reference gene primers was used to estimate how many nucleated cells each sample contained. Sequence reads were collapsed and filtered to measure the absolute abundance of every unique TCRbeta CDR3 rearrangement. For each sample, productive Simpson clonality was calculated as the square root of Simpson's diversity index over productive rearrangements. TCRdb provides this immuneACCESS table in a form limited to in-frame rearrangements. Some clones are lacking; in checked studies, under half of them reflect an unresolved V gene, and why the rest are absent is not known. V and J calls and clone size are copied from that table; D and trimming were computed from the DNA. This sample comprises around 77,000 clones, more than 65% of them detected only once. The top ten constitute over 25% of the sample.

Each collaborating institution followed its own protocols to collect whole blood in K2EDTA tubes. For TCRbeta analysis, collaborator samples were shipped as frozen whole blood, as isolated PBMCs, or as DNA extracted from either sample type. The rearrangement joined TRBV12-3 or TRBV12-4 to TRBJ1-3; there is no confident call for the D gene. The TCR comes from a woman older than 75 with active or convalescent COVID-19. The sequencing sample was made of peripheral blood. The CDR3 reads CASSLAGGNTIYF. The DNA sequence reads TGTGCCAGCAGTCTGGCGGGTGGAAACACCATATATTTT.